The clone carrying this TCR beta chain came up many times. This entry is derived from a study of T-cell reconstitution after alpha-beta-depleted transplantation in children. As it was prepared, the TCRbeta library received unique molecular identifiers. TCRdb ran MiXCR on the PCR reads and lists one entry per CDR3 protein. The table records about 460,000 distinct CDR3 sequences, roughly an eighth of them present only once. V was shortened by 12 bases and J by 3 bases, with 13 bases between the two germline ends. CDR3 length: 12 amino acids. CDR1 KGHDR and CDR2 SFDVKD come from the germline V gene. The chain joins TRBV24-1 to TRBJ1-1, with a weak D call TRBD1 (6 bases). The source is a human donor who donated a stem cell graft to a child with combined immunodeficiency. Sequencing used PBMCs from the stem cell graft donor, obtained from the stem cell graft. CDR3 coding DNA: TGTGCCGCCACATCAGGGGACACTGAAGCTTTCTTT. Residues: CAATSGDTEAFF.